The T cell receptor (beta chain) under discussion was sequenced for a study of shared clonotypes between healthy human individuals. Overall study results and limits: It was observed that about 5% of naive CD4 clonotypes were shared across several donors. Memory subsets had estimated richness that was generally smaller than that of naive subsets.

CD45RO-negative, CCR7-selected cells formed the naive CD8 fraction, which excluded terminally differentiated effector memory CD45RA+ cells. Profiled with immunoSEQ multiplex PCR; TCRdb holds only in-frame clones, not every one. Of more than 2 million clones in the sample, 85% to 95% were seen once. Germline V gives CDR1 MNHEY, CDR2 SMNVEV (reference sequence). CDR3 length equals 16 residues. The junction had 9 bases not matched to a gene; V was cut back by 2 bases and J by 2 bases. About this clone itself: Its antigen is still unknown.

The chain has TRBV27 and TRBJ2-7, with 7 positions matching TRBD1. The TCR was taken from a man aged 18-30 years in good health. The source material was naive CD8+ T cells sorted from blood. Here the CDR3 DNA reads TGTGCCAGCAGTTTAATAACAGGGGTGGGGGCCTACGAGCAGTACTTC. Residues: CASSLITGVGAYEQYF.